This TCR beta chain was retrieved from a study of monozygotic twins with inflammatory bowel disease. Broader study findings: In the analysis, different T cell subtypes could not be told apart. Part of the variability in patient repertoires may have come from differing immunosuppressive treatments.

TCRdb reprocessed the 5' RACE reads and stores each CDR3 protein as one record, lacking DNA. The sample table sets out around 450,000 distinct CDR3 sequences. On this clonotype: What it binds is unknown.

The CDR3 is 14 amino acids. Germline V gives CDR1 MNHEY, CDR2 SMNVEV (reference sequence). This TCR came from a human donor with ulcerative colitis or Crohn's disease, or a healthy co-twin of an affected twin (not recorded which). The sequencing input was blood. The chain uses TRBV27 and TRBJ2-1; TCRdb lists TRBD1, though no DNA is available to test this call. The CDR3 reads CASSLIAGNNEQFF.